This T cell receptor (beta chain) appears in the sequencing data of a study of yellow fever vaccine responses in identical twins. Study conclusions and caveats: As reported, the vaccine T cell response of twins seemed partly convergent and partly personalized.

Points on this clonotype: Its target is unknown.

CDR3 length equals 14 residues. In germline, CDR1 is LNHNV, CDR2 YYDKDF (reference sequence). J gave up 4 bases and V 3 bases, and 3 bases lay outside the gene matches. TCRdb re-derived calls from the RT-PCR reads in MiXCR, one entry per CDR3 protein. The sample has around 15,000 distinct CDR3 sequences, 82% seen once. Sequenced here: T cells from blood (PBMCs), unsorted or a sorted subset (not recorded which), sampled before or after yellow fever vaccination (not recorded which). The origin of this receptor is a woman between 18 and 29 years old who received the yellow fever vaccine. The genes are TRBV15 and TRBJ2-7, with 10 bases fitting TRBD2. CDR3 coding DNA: TGTGCCACCAGCAGCGGGACTAGCGCTTACGAGCAGTACTTC. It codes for CATSSGTSAYEQYF. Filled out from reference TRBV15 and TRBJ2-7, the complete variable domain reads DAMVIQNPRYQVTQFGKPVTLSCSQTLNHNVMYWYQQKSSQAPKLLFHYYDKDFNNEADTPDNFQSRRPNTSFCFLDIRSPGLGDTAMYLCATSSGTSAYEQYFGPGTRLTVT.